The clone carrying this TCR beta chain was recorded only once. The sample is drawn from a study of blood T cell repertoires in COVID-19. Study information: The cDNA or gDNA used as material had been derived from T cells, B-cell-depleted T cells, or PBMCs.

The CDR3 sequence is 17 residues long. Germline CDR1 reads SGHRS; CDR2 reads YFSETQ. V was shortened by 5 bases and J by 0 bases, with 17 bases between the two germline ends. Per the original methods: Reference gene primer amplification gave estimated nucleated cell counts. Generated by immunoSEQ multiplex PCR, the TCRdb table keeps only in-frame clones and is missing some. That table furnishes V, J and clone size, whereas the DNA furnished D and trimming. This table holds around 90,000 clones, 87% found once. The sequenced sample consisted of peripheral blood. The TCR originated in a male donor with acute or convalescent COVID-19. The genes are TRBV5-1 and TRBJ1-4, with TRBD1 as a possible D gene (5 bases). CDR3 sequence: CASRLGVLTATNEKLFF. CDR3 sequence (DNA): TGCGCCAGCAGGCTGGGCGTTCTGACAGCAACTAATGAAAAACTGTTTTTT.